The TCR beta chain described here comes from a study of T cell responses to AZD1222 COVID-19 vaccine. Trimming took 3 bases from V and 7 from J, leaving 13 bases between them. The germline gives CDR1 SGHVS, CDR2 FQNEAQ. The CDR3 has 15 residues. Profiled with immunoSEQ multiplex PCR; TCRdb holds only in-frame clones, not every one. The sample yields 50,000 to 65,000 clones, 85% to 90% seen once. This specimen was peripheral blood, taken on day 0 of AZD1222 vaccination. The chain recombines TRBV7-8 with TRBJ1-6; a weak D match, TRBD1 (5 bases). The sequence was obtained from an adult in good health. Here the CDR3 reads CASSLSDSKNSPLHF. For the CDR3, the DNA is TGTGCCAGCAGCTTGTCTGACAGTAAAAATTCACCCCTCCACTTT.